These 32 T cell receptor beta chains were sequenced from one sample in a study of neoadjuvant anti-PD-1 for oral cavity cancer. The time point is: after neoadjuvant nivolumab, at surgical resection. Measured with immunoSEQ multiplex PCR; TCRdb has only the in-frame clones, and not every one. The top ten hold about a sixth of the sample, which has around 37,000 clones, 38% seen once. Sequencing used tumor tissue, obtained after nivolumab (anti-PD-1) treatment. The receptors derive from a person aged 35 to 85 with oral cavity squamous cell carcinoma.

The V gene is TRBV28, the J gene TRBJ2-7, with D uncertain. Per germline, CDR1 MDHEN and CDR2 SYDVKM. The CDR3 length is 17 residues. V lost 5 bases and J lost 2, with 22 bases in between. The chain's CDR3 is CASSLLIFHRTTYEQYF. In DNA, the CDR3 is TGTGCCAGCAGTCTCCTCATCTTCCATCGTACGACCTACGAGCAGTACTTC.

This clone showed up just a few times. A junction boundary mismatches the germline segment, possibly from a read error. The chain is built from TRBV7-2 and TRBJ1-4; TRBD1 matches at 10 bases. This CDR3 is built from 12 residues. Germline lookup yields CDR1 SGHTA and CDR2 FQGNSA. CDR3 loop: CASSLGQGAPSW. The CDR3 region has the DNA TGTGCCAGCAGCTTAGGACAGGGGGCCCCTTCCTGG. Drawing the rest from reference TRBV7-2 and TRBJ1-4, the complete variable domain is GAGVSQSPSNKVTEKGKDVELRCDPISGHTALYWYRQSLGQGLEFLIYFQGNSAPDKSGLPSDRFSAERTGGSVSTLTIQRTQQEDSAVYLCASSLGQGAPSWGSGTQLSVL.

This clone was observed a few times. V is TRBV11-2 and J is TRBJ1-1; D remains ambiguous. This CDR3 region has 13 residues. The V gene lost 5 bases and the J gene lost 6 bases, with 13 bases spanning the gap. Germline CDR1 is SGHAT and CDR2 is FQNNGV. The CDR3 sequence: CASSPVNLAEAFF. As DNA, the CDR3 is TGTGCCAGCAGCCCGGTAAATTTAGCTGAAGCTTTCTTT.

V is TRBV19 and J is TRBJ2-1; 9 nucleotides line up with TRBD1. CDR3 length: 14 residues. Germline V gene data show CDR1 as LNHDA and CDR2 as SQIVND (reference sequence). J was trimmed by 6 bases and V by 3 bases; bases with no gene match: 3. The CDR3 DNA reads as TGTGCCAGTAGTATTCCGGGACAGGGCAATGAGCAGTTCTTC. Protein product: CASSIPGQGNEQFF.

The gene calls are TRBV30 and TRBJ1-2, with a possible D match to TRBD1 (5 bases). The CDR3 covers 12 residues. Germline CDR1 and CDR2: GTSNPN and SVGIG (reference sequence). Between the trimmed V and J ends, which lost 8 bases and 4 bases, there was a span of 14 bases. The CDR3 loop reads CALGPRGYGYTF. In DNA form, the CDR3 reads TGTGCCCTCGGACCTAGGGGCTATGGCTACACCTTC.

This clone appeared a few times. V gene TRBV28 combines with J gene TRBJ1-5; D call uncertain. This CDR3 contains 11 residues. Germline CDR1 is MDHEN and CDR2 is SYDVKM. Trimming took off 4 bases at V and 9 bases at J, with 7 bases between the two ends. The CDR3 loop reads CASSSPWPQHF. As DNA, the CDR3 is TGTGCCAGCAGTTCCCCATGGCCCCAGCATTTT.

This clone was recorded many times. The genes are TRBV7-6 and TRBJ1-5, with TRBD1 matching over 7 bases. The CDR3 runs to 14 residues. The J segment lost 6 bases and the V segment lost 5 bases, leaving 7 bases of the junction unmatched. The germline CDR1 and CDR2 sequences are SGHVS and FNYEAQ. The CDR3 reads CASSAQGVGQPQHF. Here the CDR3 DNA reads TGTGCCAGCAGCGCGCAGGGGGTGGGTCAGCCCCAGCATTTT.

CDR3 amino acids: CASSLSYTGELFF. The CDR3 DNA is TGCGCCAGCAGCTTGTCGTACACCGGGGAGCTGTTTTTT. The chain employs TRBV5-1 and TRBJ2-2, with D unresolved. The CDR3 runs 13 residues. Germline V gene sequence: CDR1 SGHRS, CDR2 YFSETQ. The germline V and J ends were trimmed by 1 base and 3 bases, with 4 bases remaining between them.

The rearrangement joins TRBV4-1 to TRBJ1-1, with no clear D. Germline loops: CDR1 MGHRA, CDR2 YSYEKL. CDR3 length: 15 residues. Deletions cut 3 bases from V and 1 base from J, with 12 bases between. The CDR3 reads CASSHYSSRNTEAFF. CDR3 nucleotides: TGCGCCAGCAGCCACTACAGCAGCAGGAACACTGAAGCTTTCTTT.

The chain combines TRBV27 with TRBJ2-7; D remains ambiguous. CDR3 length equals 14 residues. Looked up from germline, CDR1 is MNHEY and CDR2 is SMNVEV (reference sequence). The V end was cut by 1 base, the J end by 7 bases, with 14 bases between. DNA of the CDR3: TGTGCCAGCAGTTTATATACCAGTCCCTGGGAGCAGTACTTC. Amino acid sequence: CASSLYTSPWEQYF.

This chain joins TRBV30 and TRBJ1-5; a weak D match, TRBD1 (6 bases). Germline V gene lookup returns CDR1 GTSNPN and CDR2 SVGIG (reference sequence). This CDR3 has 15 amino acids. V lost 1 base and J lost 4, with 14 bases in between. The CDR3 nucleotides are TGTGCCTGGAGTGACAGCGACAGGAGGAATCAGCCCCAGCATTTT. This gives the protein CAWSDSDRRNQPQHF.

The J gene is TRBJ1-4, the V gene TRBV5-1, with D unresolved. Germline lookup yields CDR1 SGHRS and CDR2 YFSETQ. The V end lost 2 bases, the J end lost 8 bases, and 13 bases lay between the germline ends. The CDR3 is 14 amino acids. Here the CDR3 DNA reads TGCGCCAGCAGCTTCGTGCACCGTGAGGAAAAACTGTTTTTT. Translation: CASSFVHREEKLFF.

This clone was observed many times. The chain has TRBV14 and TRBJ1-1, with 8 bases fitting TRBD1. Germline V gives CDR1 SGHDN, CDR2 FVKESK. CDR3 length: 13 residues. Trimming took 4 bases from V and 5 from J; bases not matched to a gene: 3. The CDR3 loop is CASSPDRGTEAFF. The DNA for the CDR3 is TGTGCCAGCAGCCCCGACAGGGGAACTGAAGCTTTCTTT.

This chain joins TRBV7-2 and TRBJ1-4; D is unresolved. The CDR3 has 15 amino acids. Germline V gene sequence: CDR1 SGHTA, CDR2 FQGNSA. The V and J ends lost 0 bases and 8 bases respectively, with 13 bases between them. The CDR3 DNA is TGTGCCAGCAGCTTAGCGCGGAGCAGGACCGAAAAACTGTTTTTT. Translating gives CASSLARSRTEKLFF.

The gene calls are TRBV18 and TRBJ1-1; D remains unclear. V was cut by 2 bases and J by 0 bases, with 10 bases left in between. Per the germline V gene, CDR1 is KGHSH and CDR2 is LQKENI. This CDR3 is 15 amino acids long. CDR3 coding DNA: TGTGCCAGCTCACCAGGGCCGCCTATGAACACTGAAGCTTTCTTT. It codes for CASSPGPPMNTEAFF.

The CDR3 region is CASSSPLGKLADTQYF. The DNA for the CDR3 is TGTGCCAGCAGCTCGCCACTAGGAAAACTTGCAGATACGCAGTATTTT. This sequence joins TRBV7-2 and TRBJ2-3; possibly TRBD2 for D (5 bases). Trimming removed 4 bases from V and 4 bases from J, with 18 bases in between. The CDR3 loop spans 16 amino acids. Germline CDR1 SGHTA, CDR2 FQGNSA.

The chain uses TRBV27 and TRBJ2-3; no firm D call. This CDR3 region has 13 residues. Germline V gene sequence: CDR1 MNHEY, CDR2 SMNVEV (reference sequence). Trimming took 8 bases from V and 2 from J, leaving 11 bases between them. CDR3 DNA sequence: TGTGCCAGCTGCCCGGCGGACACAGATACGCAGTATTTT. This gives the protein CASCPADTDTQYF.

A few counts support this clone. Germline is not matched at one junction end, which may reflect a read error. The chain recombines TRBV11-2 with TRBJ1-2; D might be TRBD1 (5 bases). This CDR3 has 11 residues. CDR1 and CDR2 from the germline V gene are SGHAT and FQNNGV. The CDR3 here is CASSLRRDPFF. The CDR3 DNA sequence: TGTGCCAGCAGCCTAAGACGGGACCCATTCTTC.

This chain links TRBV4-2 with TRBJ2-7; D may correspond to TRBD1 or TRBD2 (7 bases each). Trimming left V 1 base short and J 7 bases short, with 17 bases between. From germline, CDR1 is LGHNA and CDR2 YNFKEQ. The CDR3 is 15 amino acids. The CDR3 coding sequence is TGTGCCAGCAGCCAAGGGCAGGGGGACTACGGAGAGCAGTACTTC. This encodes CASSQGQGDYGEQYF.

This clone was seen only a few times. DNA for the CDR3: TGTGCCAGCAGTGTTGAGATAGTCACAGATACGCAGTATTTT. It yields the protein CASSVEIVTDTQYF. The chain carries TRBV2 and TRBJ2-3; D remains unclear. Germline V gene data show CDR1 as SNHLY and CDR2 as FYNNEI. This CDR3 region has 14 residues. V was clipped by 4 bases and J by 2 bases, with 10 bases between them.

The chain employs TRBV6-5 and TRBJ2-5; the D gene is possibly TRBD2 (6 bases). This CDR3 is built from 15 residues. With 0 bases removed from V and 4 bases from J, the gap between germline ends came to 12 bases. Germline values: CDR1 MNHEY, CDR2 SVGAGI. DNA of the CDR3: TGTGCCAGCAGTTACTCTGTCGCGGGGCCAGAGACCCAGTACTTC. The encoded protein is CASSYSVAGPETQYF.

The CDR3 reads CASNQGVGDTQYF. The CDR3 nucleotides read TGCGCCAGCAACCAGGGTGTGGGAGATACGCAGTATTTT. This chain uses TRBV5-1 with TRBJ2-3, with D possibly TRBD1 on 5 matching bases. This CDR3 has 13 residues. The V end was cut by 6 bases, the J end by 5 bases, with 13 bases between. CDR1 SGHRS and CDR2 YFSETQ come from the germline V gene. Based on the CDR3 plus reference TRBV5-1 and TRBJ2-3, the full variable domain is KAGVTQTPRYLIKTRGQQVTLSCSPISGHRSVSWYQQTPGQGLQFLFEYFSETQRNKGNFPGRFSGRQFSNSRSEMNVSTLELGDSALYLCASNQGVGDTQYFGPGTRLTVL.

This clone showed up just a few times. The CDR3 region has the DNA TGTGCCTGGAAGACGATGGACAGGCCGAACACTGAAGCTTTCTTT. Translating gives CAWKTMDRPNTEAFF. V is TRBV30 and J is TRBJ1-1; 7 nucleotides align to TRBD1. This CDR3 spans 15 amino acids. J was trimmed by 1 base and V by 4 bases; bases with no gene match: 9. Germline CDR1 reads GTSNPN; CDR2 reads SVGIG (reference sequence).

This clone was seen a few times. The CDR3 spells CASSTWTGRGYTF. Here the CDR3 DNA reads TGTGCCAGTAGTACCTGGACAGGACGTGGCTACACCTTC. This chain links TRBV19 with TRBJ1-2; TRBD1 matches at 7 bases. CDR1 is LNHDA, CDR2 SQIVND, per germline (reference sequence). This CDR3 has 13 amino acids. V trimming: 4 bases; J trimming: 7 bases; junction bases outside the gene matches: 6.

This chain uses TRBV6-5 with TRBJ2-6; D unclear. Germline V CDR1 and CDR2: MNHEY, SVGAGI. The CDR3 is 14 amino acids. V gave up 6 bases and J gave up 1 base, with 7 bases separating them. The CDR3 region is CASSDISGANVLTF. The DNA for the CDR3 is TGTGCCAGCAGCGACATATCTGGGGCCAACGTCCTGACTTTC.

This clone was picked up a small number of times. This chain connects TRBV6-6 to TRBJ2-7, with unresolved D. V gave up 2 bases and J gave up 2 bases, with 13 bases separating them. Germline V lookup: CDR1 MNHNY, CDR2 SVGAGI (reference sequence). This CDR3 has 15 amino acids. The CDR3 DNA reads as TGTGCCAGCAGTTACCGTATCGGTTCGACCTACGAGCAGTACTTC. Amino acids: CASSYRIGSTYEQYF.

The CDR3 coding sequence is TGTGCCAGCTCACCAAGGCGATACAATGAGCAGTTCTTC. It encodes CASSPRRYNEQFF. The rearrangement links TRBV18 to TRBJ2-1; D unresolved. There are 13 residues in the CDR3. V lost 2 bases and J 4 bases, leaving 6 bases between the germline ends. CDR1 KGHSH and CDR2 LQKENI come from the germline V gene.

This clone has only a few counts. The chain links TRBV11-2 to TRBJ1-2; D is unclear. The V gene's germline CDR1 is SGHAT and CDR2 FQNNGV. This CDR3 is built from 15 residues. Trimming took 5 bases from V and 4 from J, leaving 17 bases between them. CDR3 region: CASSPEAFLAYGYTF. The CDR3, as DNA: TGTGCCAGCAGCCCAGAGGCCTTCCTCGCCTATGGCTACACCTTC. Filled out from reference TRBV11-2 and TRBJ1-2, the complete variable domain reads EAGVAQSPRYKIIEKRQSVAFWCNPISGHATLYWYQQILGQGPKLLIQFQNNGVVDDSQLPKDRFSAERLKGVDSTLKIQPAKLEDSAVYLCASSPEAFLAYGYTFGSGTRLTVV.

The chain is built from TRBV7-3 and TRBJ2-3; no clear D gene. The germline gives CDR1 SGHTA, CDR2 FQGTGA. This CDR3 region has 16 residues. With 5 bases removed from V and 4 bases from J, the gap between germline ends came to 19 bases. The CDR3 loop reads CASSPTSTVVSDTQYF. CDR3 DNA sequence: TGTGCCAGCAGCCCGACCTCGACTGTAGTGTCAGATACGCAGTATTTT.

The rearrangement uses TRBV28 and TRBJ2-7; tentatively, D is TRBD1 or TRBD2 (5 bases each). The CDR3 is made up of 16 amino acids. V gave up 2 bases and J gave up 3 bases, with 17 bases separating them. Germline CDR1 MDHEN, CDR2 SYDVKM. CDR3 region: CASSLPRDANRYEQYF. The CDR3 nucleotides read TGTGCCAGCAGTTTACCCCGGGACGCCAACCGCTACGAGCAGTACTTC. The variable domain in full, with the rest retrieved from reference TRBV28 and TRBJ2-7, is DVKVTQSSRYLVKRTGEKVFLECVQDMDHENMFWYRQDPGLGLRLIYFSYDVKMKEKGDIPEGYSVSREKKERFSLILESASTNQTSMYLCASSLPRDANRYEQYFGPGTRLTVT.

In its sample, this clone was seen a few times. The chain carries TRBV29-1 and TRBJ2-1, with D perhaps being TRBD1 or TRBD2 (6 bases each). Trimming took 4 bases from V and 4 from J, leaving 17 bases between them. Germline V gene data show CDR1 as SQVTM and CDR2 as ANQGSEA. This CDR3 has 15 amino acids. The CDR3 coding sequence is TGCAGCGTTGGGGGGGAGTCCGGACAGTACAATGAGCAGTTCTTC. Its protein is CSVGGESGQYNEQFF.

The chain recombines TRBV15 with TRBJ2-3; 9 bases match TRBD2. The length of the CDR3 is 15 residues. After removal of 2 bases from V and 6 bases from J, the junction contained 6 bases not matched to a gene. Germline CDR1 and CDR2: LNHNV and YYDKDF (reference sequence). The CDR3 DNA reads as TGTGCCACCAGCAGAAATAGCGGGAGTGTTGATACGCAGTATTTT. Protein sequence: CATSRNSGSVDTQYF. Based on the CDR3 plus reference TRBV15 and TRBJ2-3, the full variable domain is DAMVIQNPRYQVTQFGKPVTLSCSQTLNHNVMYWYQQKSSQAPKLLFHYYDKDFNNEADTPDNFQSRRPNTSFCFLDIRSPGLGDTAMYLCATSRNSGSVDTQYFGPGTRLTVL.